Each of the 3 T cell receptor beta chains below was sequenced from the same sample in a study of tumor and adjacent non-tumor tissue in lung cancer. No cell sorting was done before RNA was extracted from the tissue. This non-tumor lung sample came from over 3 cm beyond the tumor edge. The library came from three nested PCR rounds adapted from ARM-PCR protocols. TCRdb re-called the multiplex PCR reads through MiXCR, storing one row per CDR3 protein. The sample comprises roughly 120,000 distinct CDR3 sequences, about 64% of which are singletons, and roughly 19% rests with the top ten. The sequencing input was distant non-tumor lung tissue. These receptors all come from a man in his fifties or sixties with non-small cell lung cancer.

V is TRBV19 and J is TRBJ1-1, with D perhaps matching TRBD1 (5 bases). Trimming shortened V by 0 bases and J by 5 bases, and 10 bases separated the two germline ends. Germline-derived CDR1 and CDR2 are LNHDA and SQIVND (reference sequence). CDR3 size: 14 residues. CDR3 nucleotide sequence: TGTGCCAGTAGTATAGACGGGACGGCTACTGAAGCTTTCTTT. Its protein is CASSIDGTATEAFF.

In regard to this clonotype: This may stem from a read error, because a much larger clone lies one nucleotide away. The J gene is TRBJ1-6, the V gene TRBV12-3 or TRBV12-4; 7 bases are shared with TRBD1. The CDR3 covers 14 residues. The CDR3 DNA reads TGTGCCAGCTGTTTCAACAGGGGTGATTCACCCCTCCACTTT. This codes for CASCFNRGDSPLHF.

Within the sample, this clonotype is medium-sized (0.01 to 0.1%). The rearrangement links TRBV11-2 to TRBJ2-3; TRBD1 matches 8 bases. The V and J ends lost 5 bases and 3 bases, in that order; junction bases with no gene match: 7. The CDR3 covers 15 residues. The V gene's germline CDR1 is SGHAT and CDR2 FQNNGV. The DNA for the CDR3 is TGTGCCAGCAGCCAGGGGACAGGTCCAACAGATACGCAGTATTTT. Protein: CASSQGTGPTDTQYF.